The present T cell receptor beta chain was sequenced within a study of vaccination and CD4 T cells after COVID-19. On the study more broadly: Once diagnosed, patients had post-COVID samples drawn a median approximately 100 days later (range 35 to 161). SARS-CoV-2, HCoV-NL63, HCoV-OC43 and HCoV-229E supplied the overlapping spike peptides used to stimulate cells.

Sequencing of DNA taken from cultured CD4+ T cells relied on the Oncomine TCR Beta short-read assay. TCRdb independently ran MiXCR on the PCR reads; one entry per CDR3 protein. This sample carries around 13,000 distinct CDR3 sequences, over 45% of them seen once, and the ten largest clones take 24%. As regards this clonotype: Its matching antigen is unknown.

General study results and limits: Data came from relatively few convalescent patients and lacked early post-infection timepoints.

Treatment of the sample: approximately 9-day PBMC culture with coronavirus spike peptide pools or control peptides (ViraFEST assay). The authors swapped half the medium for fresh IL-2 medium on days 3 and 7. The receptor was isolated from a human donor who had recovered from COVID-19. The sample taken for sequencing was CD4+ T cells from blood, cultured in vitro.

The CDR3 region is CASSLAAGSTQTYTEAFF. DNA for the CDR3: TGTGCCAGCAGCTTGGCCGCAGGCTCGACCCAAACTTACACTGAAGCTTTCTTT. The chain recombines TRBV5-8 with TRBJ1-1; no firm D call. The CDR3 covers 18 residues. Per germline, CDR1 SGHTS and CDR2 YDEGEE. V lost 0 bases and J 3 bases, leaving 21 bases between the germline ends.